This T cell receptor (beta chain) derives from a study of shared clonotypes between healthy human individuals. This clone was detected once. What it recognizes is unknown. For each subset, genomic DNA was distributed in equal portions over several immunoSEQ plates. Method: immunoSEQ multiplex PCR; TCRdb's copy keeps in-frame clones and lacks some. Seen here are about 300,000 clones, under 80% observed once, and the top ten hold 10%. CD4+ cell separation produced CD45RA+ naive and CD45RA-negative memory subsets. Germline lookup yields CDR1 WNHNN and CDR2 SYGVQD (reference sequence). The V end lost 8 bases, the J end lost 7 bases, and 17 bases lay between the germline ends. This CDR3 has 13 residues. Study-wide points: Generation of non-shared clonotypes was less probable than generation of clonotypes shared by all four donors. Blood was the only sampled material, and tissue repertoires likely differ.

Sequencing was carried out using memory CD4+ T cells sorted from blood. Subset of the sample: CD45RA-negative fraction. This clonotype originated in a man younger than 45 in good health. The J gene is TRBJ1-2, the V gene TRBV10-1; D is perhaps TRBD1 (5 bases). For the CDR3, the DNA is TGCGCCAGCTCTCTGGGGCCGGGTTTTGGCTACACCTTC. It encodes CASSLGPGFGYTF.